Presented here are 10 T cell receptor beta chains from one specimen sequenced in a study of blood T cell repertoires in COVID-19. Produced via immunoSEQ multiplex PCR; TCRdb's table is partial and in-frame only. This repertoire shows tens of thousands of clones, 81% found once; its top ten account for about 23%. Sequencing was performed on peripheral blood. The receptor source for this set is a man aged 80 or over with active or convalescent COVID-19.

V gene TRBV5-1 combines with J gene TRBJ2-3; a possible D gene is TRBD1 (6 bases). CDR3 size: 15 residues. CDR1 and CDR2 (germline): SGHRS, YFSETQ. The ends were cut back, 4 bases at V and 0 bases at J, with 12 bases in the middle. The CDR3 sequence is CASSPGTPSTDTQYF. The CDR3 nucleotides are TGCGCCAGCAGCCCGGGGACACCTAGCACAGATACGCAGTATTTT.

The genes are TRBV29-1 and TRBJ2-3; D is possibly TRBD2 (6 bases). Trimming cost V 2 bases and J 0 bases, with 21 bases left between them. This CDR3 region has 18 residues. Germline V gives CDR1 SQVTM, CDR2 ANQGSEA. CDR3 loop: CSVEPRRRGLTSTDTQYF. CDR3 sequence (DNA): TGCAGCGTTGAACCCCGGCGAAGGGGACTTACTAGCACAGATACGCAGTATTTT.

The chain employs TRBV5-1 and TRBJ1-3; no clear D. Trimming took 0 bases from V and 0 from J, leaving 10 bases between them. Germline loops: CDR1 SGHRS, CDR2 YFSETQ. The CDR3 loop spans 16 amino acids. For the CDR3, the DNA is TGCGCCAGCAGCTTGGATGAGGGAGCCTCTGGAAACACCATATATTTT. This encodes CASSLDEGASGNTIYF.

The chain carries TRBV7-9 and TRBJ1-2; TRBD1 is a possible D gene (6 bases). CDR1 is SEHNR, CDR2 FQNEAQ, per germline (reference sequence). Trimming took off 4 bases at V and 4 bases at J, with 13 bases between the two ends. The CDR3 has 14 amino acids. The CDR3 DNA is TGTGCCAGCAGCTACGGACAGAATCCCTATGGCTACACCTTC. Residues: CASSYGQNPYGYTF.

The chain joins TRBV19 to TRBJ1-1, with a weak D call TRBD1 (6 bases). V was trimmed by 6 bases and J by 4 bases, leaving 15 bases between them. The CDR3 covers 14 residues. The germline gives CDR1 LNHDA, CDR2 SQIVND (reference sequence). As DNA, the CDR3 is TGTGCCAGTAGGCGGGGGGGGCTCGGCACTGAAGCTTTCTTT. As protein: CASRRGGLGTEAFF.

This sequence joins TRBV2 and TRBJ1-3, with TRBD1 identical over 8 bases. With V trimmed by 5 bases and J by 0 bases, 3 bases remained unmatched. This CDR3 is 15 amino acids long. CDR1 and CDR2 (germline): SNHLY, FYNNEI. CDR3 sequence: CASSYDRGSGNTIYF. The CDR3 DNA reads TGTGCCAGCAGTTACGACAGGGGCTCTGGAAACACCATATATTTT.

This chain connects TRBV24-1 to TRBJ1-5; possible D gene TRBD1, 6 bases. The CDR3 length is 14 residues. The V gene's germline CDR1 is KGHDR and CDR2 SFDVKD. The V end was cut by 4 bases, the J end by 6 bases, with 12 bases between. The CDR3 DNA reads TGTGCCACCAGTGACCCTAGCAGGGGTCAGCCCCAGCATTTT. Protein sequence: CATSDPSRGQPQHF.

The chain combines TRBV5-1 with TRBJ1-2; the D is unclear. Trimming pared 0 bases from V and 7 bases from J, leaving 7 bases between. Germline CDR1 reads SGHRS; CDR2 reads YFSETQ. The CDR3 is made up of 12 amino acids. As DNA, the CDR3 is TGCGCCAGCAGCTTGGCCGAGAGTGGCTACACCTTC. Translated: CASSLAESGYTF.

V gene TRBV9 combines with J gene TRBJ1-6; TRBD1 matches 7 bases. The trim removed 0 bases at V and 8 bases at J, leaving 5 bases unmatched. CDR3 size: 15 residues. Germline V CDR1 and CDR2: SGDLS, YYNGEE. CDR3 protein: CASSVEGGWDSPLHF. The DNA for the CDR3 is TGTGCCAGCAGCGTAGAAGGGGGCTGGGATTCACCCCTCCACTTT.

CDR3 in DNA: TGTGCCAGTAGTTCCCAGGGGACAGGGCTCGACGAGCAGTACTTC. Encoded protein: CASSSQGTGLDEQYF. This chain uses TRBV19 with TRBJ2-7; 9 bases match TRBD1. The CDR3 spans 15 residues. J lost 5 bases, V lost 5 bases, and 10 bases had no gene match. The germline gives CDR1 LNHDA, CDR2 SQIVND (reference sequence).